This T cell receptor (beta chain) stems from a study of cytomegalovirus exposure and HLA in healthy donors. Study-wide results and caveats: Associated with HLA alleles at 0.05 false discovery rate in a later analysis were 16,951 TCR beta sequences. Later analysis suggested most CMV-associated TCR beta chains were HLA-restricted. More clonal expansion characterized HLA-associated TCR beta chains than equally common others in a later analysis. Indistinguishable V segments, including TRBV6-2 and TRBV6-3, were excluded.

13 Jbeta primers and 60 Vbeta primers were used for the PCR. Sequenced by immunoSEQ multiplex PCR; TCRdb stores in-frame clones only, minus some. The table records 150,000 to 200,000 clones, around four fifths of them present only once. With respect to this clone: Its antigen is not known.

The CDR3 is made up of 17 amino acids. The germline CDR1 and CDR2 sequences are GTSNPN and SVGIG (reference sequence). V trimming: 5 bases; J trimming: 0 bases; junction bases outside the gene matches: 13. This chain uses TRBV30 with TRBJ1-5, with 7 bases fitting TRBD1. The source of this sequence is a young man in good health and CMV-seronegative. Sequencing used PBMCs. DNA for the CDR3: TGTGCCTGGTCTGGGCAGGGGGTTCCCGATAGCAATCAGCCCCAGCATTTT. Encoded protein: CAWSGQGVPDSNQPQHF.